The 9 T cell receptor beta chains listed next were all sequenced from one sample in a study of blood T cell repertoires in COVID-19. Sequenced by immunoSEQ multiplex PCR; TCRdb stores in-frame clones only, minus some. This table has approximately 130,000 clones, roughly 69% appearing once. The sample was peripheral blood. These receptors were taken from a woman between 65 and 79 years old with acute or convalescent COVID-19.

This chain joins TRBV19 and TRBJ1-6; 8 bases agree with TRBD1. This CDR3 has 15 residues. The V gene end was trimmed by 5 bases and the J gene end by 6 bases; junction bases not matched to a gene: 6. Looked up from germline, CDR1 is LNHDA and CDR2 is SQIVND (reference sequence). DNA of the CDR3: TGTGCCAGTAGTGCCGGGACAGGAAGTAATTCACCCCTCCACTTT. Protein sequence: CASSAGTGSNSPLHF. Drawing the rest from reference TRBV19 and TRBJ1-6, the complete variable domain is DGGITQSPKYLFRKEGQNVTLSCEQNLNHDAMYWYRQDPGQGLRLIYYSQIVNDFQKGDIAEGYSVSREKKESFPLTVTSAQKNPTAFYLCASSAGTGSNSPLHFGNGTRLTVT.

The CDR3 sequence is CASSLFTGSEAFF. The CDR3 coding sequence is TGTGCCAGCAGCCTTTTCACAGGCTCTGAAGCTTTCTTT. The V gene is TRBV14, the J gene TRBJ1-1, with D possibly being TRBD1 (5 bases). CDR1 and CDR2 (germline): SGHDN, FVKESK. The CDR3 extends over 13 amino acids. Trimming pared 4 bases from V and 6 bases from J, leaving 12 bases between.

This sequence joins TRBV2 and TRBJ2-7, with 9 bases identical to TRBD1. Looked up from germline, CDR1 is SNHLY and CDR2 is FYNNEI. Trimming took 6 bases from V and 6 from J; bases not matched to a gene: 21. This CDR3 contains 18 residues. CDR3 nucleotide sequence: TGTGCCAGCAGCCATACGGCCGGGACAGGGTTGGATTTCGGCGAGCAGTACTTC. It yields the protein CASSHTAGTGLDFGEQYF.

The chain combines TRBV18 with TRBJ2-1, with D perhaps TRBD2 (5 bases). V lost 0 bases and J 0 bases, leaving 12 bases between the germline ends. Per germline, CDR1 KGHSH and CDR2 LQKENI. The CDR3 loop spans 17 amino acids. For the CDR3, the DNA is TGTGCCAGCTCACCACCGATTAGCGACCACTCCTACAATGAGCAGTTCTTC. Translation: CASSPPISDHSYNEQFF.

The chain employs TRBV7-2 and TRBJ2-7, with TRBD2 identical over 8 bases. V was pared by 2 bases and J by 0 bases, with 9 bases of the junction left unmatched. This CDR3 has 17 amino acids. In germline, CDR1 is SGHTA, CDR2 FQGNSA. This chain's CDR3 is CASSLSGGPRSSYEQYF. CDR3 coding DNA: TGTGCCAGCAGCTTAAGCGGGGGCCCAAGAAGCTCCTACGAGCAGTACTTC.

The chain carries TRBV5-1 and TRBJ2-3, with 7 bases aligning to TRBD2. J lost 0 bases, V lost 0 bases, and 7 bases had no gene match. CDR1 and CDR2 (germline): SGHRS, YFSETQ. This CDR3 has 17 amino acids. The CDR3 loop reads CASSLVGGDYSTDTQYF. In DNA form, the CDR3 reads TGCGCCAGCAGCTTGGTGGGAGGGGACTATAGCACAGATACGCAGTATTTT.

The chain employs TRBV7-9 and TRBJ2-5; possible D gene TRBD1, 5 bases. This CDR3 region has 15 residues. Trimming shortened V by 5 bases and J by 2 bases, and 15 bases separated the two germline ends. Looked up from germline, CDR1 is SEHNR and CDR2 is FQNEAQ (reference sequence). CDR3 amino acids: CASSARGHFQETQYF. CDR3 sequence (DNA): TGTGCCAGCAGCGCGCGCGGACATTTTCAAGAGACCCAGTACTTC.

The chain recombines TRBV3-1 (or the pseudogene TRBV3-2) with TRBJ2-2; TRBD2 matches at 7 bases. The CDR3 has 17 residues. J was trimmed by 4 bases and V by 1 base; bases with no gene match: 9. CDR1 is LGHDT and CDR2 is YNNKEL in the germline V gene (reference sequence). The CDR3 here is CASSQGWGGKSTGELFF. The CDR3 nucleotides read TGTGCCAGCAGCCAAGGATGGGGGGGGAAGAGCACCGGGGAGCTGTTTTTT.

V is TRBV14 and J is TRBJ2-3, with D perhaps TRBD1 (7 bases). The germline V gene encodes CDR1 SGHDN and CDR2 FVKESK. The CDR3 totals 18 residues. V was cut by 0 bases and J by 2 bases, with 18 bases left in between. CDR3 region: CASSQDRGRGANTDTQYF. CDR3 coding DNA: TGTGCCAGCAGCCAAGATCGAGGCAGGGGGGCCAACACAGATACGCAGTATTTT.